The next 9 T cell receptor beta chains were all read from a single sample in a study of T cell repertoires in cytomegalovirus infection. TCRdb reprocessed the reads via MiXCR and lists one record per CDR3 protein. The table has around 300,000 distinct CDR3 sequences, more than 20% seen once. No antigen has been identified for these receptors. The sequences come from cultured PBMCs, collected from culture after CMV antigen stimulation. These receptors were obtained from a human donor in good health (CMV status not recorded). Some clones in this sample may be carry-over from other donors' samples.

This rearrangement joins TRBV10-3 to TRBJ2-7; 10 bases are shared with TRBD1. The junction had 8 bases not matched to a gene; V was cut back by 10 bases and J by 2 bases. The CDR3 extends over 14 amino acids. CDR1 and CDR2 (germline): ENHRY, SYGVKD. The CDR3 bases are TGTGCCACCCCACCGGGACAGGGGACCTACGAGCAGTACGTC. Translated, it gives CATPPGQGTYEQYV.

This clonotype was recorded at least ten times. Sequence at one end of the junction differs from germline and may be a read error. CDR3 sequence (DNA): TGTGCTAGCAGCCAGCGGGAGAGCGGCGGGGAGCTGTTTTTT. Encoded protein: CASSQRESGGELFF. This sequence joins TRBV7-7 and TRBJ2-2; 8 bases are a match to TRBD2. Germline V gene sequence: CDR1 SSHAT, CDR2 FNYEAQ (reference sequence). The CDR3 is 14 amino acids. Looking up the rest from reference TRBV7-7 and TRBJ2-2 gives the full variable domain: GAGVSQSPRYKVTKRGQDVTLRCDPISSHATLYWYQQALGQGPEFLTYFNYEAQPDKSGLPSDRFSAERPEGSISTLTIQRTEQRDSAMYRCASSQRESGGELFFGEGSRLTVL.

The CDR3, as DNA: TGCGCCAGCAGCGACGGAGGGGTCCAAGAGACCCAGTACTTC. This encodes CASSDGGVQETQYF. The chain has TRBV5-1 and TRBJ2-5; D may be TRBD2 (6 bases). V lost 4 bases and J lost 1, with 11 bases in between. This CDR3 has 14 residues. Looked up from germline, CDR1 is SGHRS and CDR2 is YFSETQ.

The CDR3 loop reads CASSFQGLAGALIGEQYV. The CDR3, as DNA: TGTGCCAGCAGTTTTCAGGGACTAGCGGGAGCTCTAATAGGCGAGCAGTACGTC. This sequence joins TRBV27 and TRBJ2-7, with 14 bases lining up with TRBD2. The V segment lost 3 bases and the J segment 6 bases; nucleotides outside the gene matches: 13. From germline, CDR1 is MNHEY and CDR2 SMNVEV (reference sequence). The CDR3 has 18 residues.

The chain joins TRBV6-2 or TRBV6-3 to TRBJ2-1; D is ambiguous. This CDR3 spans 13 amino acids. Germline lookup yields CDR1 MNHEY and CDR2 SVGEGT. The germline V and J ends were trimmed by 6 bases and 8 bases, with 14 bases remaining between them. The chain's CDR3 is CASRGRATDEQFF. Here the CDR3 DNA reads TGTGCCAGCAGGGGAAGGGCCACAGATGAGCAGTTCTTC.

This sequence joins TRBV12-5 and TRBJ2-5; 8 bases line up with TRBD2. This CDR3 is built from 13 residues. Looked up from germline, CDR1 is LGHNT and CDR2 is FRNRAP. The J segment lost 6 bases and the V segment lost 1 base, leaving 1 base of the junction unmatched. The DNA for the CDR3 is TGTGCTAGTGGTTTGGCGGGGGGGAAGACCCAGTACTTC. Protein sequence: CASGLAGGKTQYF.

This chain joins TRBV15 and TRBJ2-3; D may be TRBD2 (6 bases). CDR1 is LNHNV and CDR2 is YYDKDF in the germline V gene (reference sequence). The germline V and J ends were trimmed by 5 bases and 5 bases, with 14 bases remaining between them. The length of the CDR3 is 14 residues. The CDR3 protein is CATSGERRVDTQYF. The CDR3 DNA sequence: TGTGCCACCAGCGGGGAACGGAGGGTAGATACGCAGTATTTT.

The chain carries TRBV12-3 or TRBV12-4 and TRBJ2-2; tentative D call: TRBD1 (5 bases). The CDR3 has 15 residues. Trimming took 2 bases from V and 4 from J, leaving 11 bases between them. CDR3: CASSLLGQATGELFF. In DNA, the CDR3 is TGTGCCAGCAGTTTACTGGGGCAAGCCACCGGGGAGCTGTTTTTT.

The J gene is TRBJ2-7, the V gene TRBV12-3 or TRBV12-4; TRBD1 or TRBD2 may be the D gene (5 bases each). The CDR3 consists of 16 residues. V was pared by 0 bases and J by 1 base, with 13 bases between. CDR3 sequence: CASSLALSGGSYEQYF. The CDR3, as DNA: TGTGCCAGCAGTTTAGCGCTAAGTGGGGGTTCCTACGAGCAGTACTTC.